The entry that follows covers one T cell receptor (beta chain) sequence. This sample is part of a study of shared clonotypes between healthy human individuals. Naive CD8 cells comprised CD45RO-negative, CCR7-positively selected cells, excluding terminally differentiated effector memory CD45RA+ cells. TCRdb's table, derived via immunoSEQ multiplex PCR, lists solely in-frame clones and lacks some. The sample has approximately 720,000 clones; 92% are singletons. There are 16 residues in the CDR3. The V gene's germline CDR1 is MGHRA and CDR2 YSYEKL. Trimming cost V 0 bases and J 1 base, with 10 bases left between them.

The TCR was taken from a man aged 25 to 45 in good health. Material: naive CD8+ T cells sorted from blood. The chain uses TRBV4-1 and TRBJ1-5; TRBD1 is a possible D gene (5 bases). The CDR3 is CASSQDGTGSNQPQHF. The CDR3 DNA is TGCGCCAGCAGCCAAGATGGGACGGGAAGCAATCAGCCCCAGCATTTT.